A selection of T cell receptor beta chains follows, all from one sample in a study of blood T cells in healthy people across ages. One entry per CDR3 protein results from TCRdb running MiXCR on the 5' RACE reads. Of over 500,000 distinct CDR3 sequences listed, approximately 52% were seen once; the top ten hold roughly 12%. Sequencing was carried out using blood. These receptors were collected from an elderly woman in good health. Each CDR3 is given with its conserved first and last residue.

j_call v_call cdr3_aa
TRBJ1-2 TRBV6-1 CASSSYYGYTF
TRBJ2-7 TRBV6-5 CASRTGDKTYEQYF
TRBJ2-7 TRBV12-3/TRBV12-4 CASSFSDRAYEQYF
TRBJ2-3 TRBV28 CASRPTGADDPDTQYF
TRBJ1-1 TRBV7-2 CASSLWGATEAFF
NA TRBV5-1 CASSLYPGVVETQYF
TRBJ2-3 TRBV7-9 CAGLSGSSGWTDTQYF
TRBJ2-5 TRBV5-1 CASGPSTGEETQYF
TRBJ2-1 TRBV7-3 CASSLLGKDEQFF
TRBJ2-3 TRBV29-1 CIGWGEKQYF
TRBJ1-1 TRBV10-3 CAISGQGLHGRTEAFF
TRBJ2-6 TRBV21-1 CASSKGWGPRGGKLCSGANVLTF
TRBJ2-3 TRBV29-1 CSVSDIPGTQYF
TRBJ1-5 TRBV7-9 CASSLGTGRRNQPQHF
TRBJ1-1 TRBV9 CASSPQGRMNTEAFF
TRBJ2-1 TRBV5-1 CASSLEPSYNEQFF
TRBJ2-7 TRBV10-3 CAISEPGLEQYF
TRBJ1-4 TRBV12-3/TRBV12-4 CASSTTDPSIGSEKLFF
TRBJ2-1 TRBV11-1 CASSLATTEQFF
TRBJ1-3 TRBV7-2 CASSPGPSSGNTIYF
TRBJ1-1 TRBV25-1 CASSRQGANTEAFF
TRBJ2-3 TRBV27 CASSFMMGTDTQYF
TRBJ1-5 TRBV20-1 CSAGIGTGAQPQHF
TRBJ1-2 TRBV5-5 CASSLVGVEGVGYTF
TRBJ2-3 TRBV6-5 CASSYFPDETDTQYF
TRBJ2-4 TRBV20-1 CSARDGTGPKNIQYF
TRBJ2-7 TRBV5-4 CASSFRQGDYEQYF
TRBJ1-5 TRBV6-5 CASSYSRQGTNQPQHF